Detailed here is one T cell receptor beta chain. This sample was included in a study of blood T cell repertoires in COVID-19. For the study at large: Donors in the United States, Italy and Spain gave samples during acute or convalescent COVID-19.

Per the original methods: Reference gene primers were amplified, and this amplification served to estimate nucleated cell counts. Here immunoSEQ multiplex PCR was the method, and the copy in TCRdb shows in-frame clones only, minus some. V, J and clone size are those of that table, while D and trimming were read from the DNA. The table records approximately 120,000 clones, 88% of them present only once. The CDR3 extends over 13 amino acids. Germline V lookup: CDR1 MNHNS, CDR2 SASEGT. Trimming cost V 2 bases and J 7 bases; bases outside gene matches: 2. The sequenced material came from peripheral blood. The chain recombines TRBV6-1 with TRBJ1-5, with 7 bases fitting TRBD1. This sequence was found in a man between 45 and 60 years old with acute or convalescent COVID-19. CDR3 bases: TGTGCCAGCAGTGAACAGGGGGGCCAGCCCCAGCATTTT. As protein: CASSEQGGQPQHF.